This T cell receptor beta chain was identified in a study of cytotoxic CD8 clonotypes in ibrutinib-treated CLL. The data were produced by immunoSEQ multiplex PCR, yet TCRdb's version contains in-frame clones alone and is incomplete. The sample has roughly 150,000 clones; 70% to 90% are singletons. V was shortened by 5 bases and J by 5 bases, with 12 bases between the two germline ends. CDR1 LNHDA and CDR2 SQIVND come from the germline V gene (reference sequence). The CDR3 contains 13 residues. This TCR was recovered from a human donor with chronic lymphocytic leukemia. This rearrangement joins TRBV19 to TRBJ1-1; D is uncertain. The sample was PBMCs, taken at disease progression, from a patient treated with ibrutinib. CDR3: CASSLGFGTEAFF. The CDR3 nucleotides are TGTGCCAGTAGTTTGGGCTTTGGGACTGAAGCTTTCTTT.